This T cell receptor (beta chain) appears in the sequencing data of a study of radiation and T cells in renal cell carcinoma. Time point in this sample: blood 2 weeks post-SBRT. The treatment denotes: 15 Gy SBRT to primary tumor, nephrectomy 4 weeks later. Trimming pared 4 bases from V and 3 bases from J, leaving 3 bases between. Germline lookup yields CDR1 SNHLY and CDR2 FYNNEI. This CDR3 is 11 amino acids long. TCRdb's table, derived via immunoSEQ multiplex PCR, lists solely in-frame clones and lacks some. The sample contains some 130,000 clones, 88% of which appear only once. The source is a woman aged 70 to 79 with renal cell carcinoma. This sample comprised blood, obtained from a patient whose treatment included radiotherapy and nephrectomy. This sequence joins TRBV2 and TRBJ2-5; D is unresolved. This CDR3 reads CASSVEETQYF. The CDR3 coding sequence is TGTGCCAGCAGTGTTGAAGAGACCCAGTACTTC.